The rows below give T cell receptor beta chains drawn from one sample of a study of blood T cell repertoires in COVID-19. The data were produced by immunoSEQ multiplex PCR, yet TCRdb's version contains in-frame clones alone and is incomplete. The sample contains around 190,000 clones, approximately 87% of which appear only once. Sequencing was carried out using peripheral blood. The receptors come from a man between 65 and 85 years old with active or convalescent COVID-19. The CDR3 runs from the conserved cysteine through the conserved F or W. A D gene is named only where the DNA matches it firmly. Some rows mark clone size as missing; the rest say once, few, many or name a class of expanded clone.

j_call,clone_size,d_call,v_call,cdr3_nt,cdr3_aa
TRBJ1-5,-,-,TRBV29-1,TGCAGCGTTTTGAGTAGCAATCAGCCCCAGCATTTT,CSVLSSNQPQHF
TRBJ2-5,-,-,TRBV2,TGTGCCAGCAGTGAAACTCTAGCTAAGTACGGAAAAGAGACCCAGTACTTC,CASSETLAKYGKETQYF
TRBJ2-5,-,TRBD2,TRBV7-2,TGTGCCAGCAGCCGGCGGAGCGGGGGGGGTCGGGAGACCCAGTACTTC,CASSRRSGGGRETQYF
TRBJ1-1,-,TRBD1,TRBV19,TGTGCCAGTAGTATACAGGGACAGGCGGACACTGAAGCTTTCTTT,CASSIQGQADTEAFF
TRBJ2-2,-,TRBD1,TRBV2,TGTGCCAGCACCCTCGGACAGGGAGGTACCGGGGAGCTGTTTTTT,CASTLGQGGTGELFF
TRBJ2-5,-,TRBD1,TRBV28,TGTGCCAGCAGTCTAAACCCGACAGGGGTGGCAGAGACCCAGTACTTC,CASSLNPTGVAETQYF
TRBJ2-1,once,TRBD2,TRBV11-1,TGTGCCAGCAGCTTAGGGCGGGAGAGCCTCCCAGGGGAGCAGTTCTTC,CASSLGRESLPGEQFF
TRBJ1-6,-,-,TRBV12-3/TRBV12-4,TGTGCCCGCCCAGGTCGTTATAATTCACCCCTCCACTTT,CARPGRYNSPLHF
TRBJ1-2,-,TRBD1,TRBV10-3,TGTGCCATCAGGCCGGGGACAGGGGGTGACTATGGCTACACCTTC,CAIRPGTGGDYGYTF
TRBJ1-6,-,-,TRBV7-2,TGTGCCAGCAGCTTAGGGACAGTTAATTCACCCCTCCACTTT,CASSLGTVNSPLHF
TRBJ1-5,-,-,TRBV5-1,TGCGCCAGCAGCTTTAAGGGGAATCAGCCCCAGCATTTT,CASSFKGNQPQHF
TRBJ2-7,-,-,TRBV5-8,TGTGCCAGCAGTTCCTGGACAAGTACCTACGAGCAGTACTTC,CASSSWTSTYEQYF
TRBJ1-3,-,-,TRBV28,TGTGCCAGCAGGAACCGGGGGAGCCCCTCTGGAAACACCATATATTTT,CASRNRGSPSGNTIYF
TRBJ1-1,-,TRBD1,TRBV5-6,TGTGCCAGCTCTAGAGACAGGGTTGGGACTGAAGCTTTCTTT,CASSRDRVGTEAFF
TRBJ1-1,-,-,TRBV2,TGTGCCACCACCTTAGGGGCCTTAGGGACTGAAGCTTTCTTT,CATTLGALGTEAFF
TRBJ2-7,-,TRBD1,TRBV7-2,TGTGCCAGCAGCCCAGGGGGAACCAACGAGCAGTACTTC,CASSPGGTNEQYF
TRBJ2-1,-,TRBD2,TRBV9,TGTGCCAGCGGTCCCCCAGCGGGAGGCTACAATGAGCAGTTCTTC,CASGPPAGGYNEQFF
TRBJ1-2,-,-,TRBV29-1,TGCAGCGTTGGGGATCTCGGACAGAAAAGTAACTATGGCTACACCTTC,CSVGDLGQKSNYGYTF
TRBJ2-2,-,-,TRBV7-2,TGTGCCAGCAGCCCCTTTTCACAGGGGAACACCGGGGAGCTGTTTTTT,CASSPFSQGNTGELFF
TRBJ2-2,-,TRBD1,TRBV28,TGTGCCAGCAGGACCCGGGACAGAAACACCGGGGAGCTGTTTTTT,CASRTRDRNTGELFF
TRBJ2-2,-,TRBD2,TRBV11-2,TGTGCCAGCAGCGGAAGCGGGAGCTTGAACACCGGGGAGCTGTTTTTT,CASSGSGSLNTGELFF
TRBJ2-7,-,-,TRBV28,TGTGCCAGCGGCCAGGGGCCCTCCTACGAGCAGTACTTC,CASGQGPSYEQYF
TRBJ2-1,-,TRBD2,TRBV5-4,TGTGCCAGCAGGGACGCTCGGACTAGCGGGAATGAGCAGTTCTTC,CASRDARTSGNEQFF
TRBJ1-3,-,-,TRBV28,TGTGCCAGCAGTTTGGTGGGGGGATCTGGAAACACCATATATTTT,CASSLVGGSGNTIYF
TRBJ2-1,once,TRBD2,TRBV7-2,TGTGCCAGCAGCTTCAGCGGGATCGCCTCCTACAATGAGCAGTTCTTC,CASSFSGIASYNEQFF
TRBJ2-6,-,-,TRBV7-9,TGTGTTGGAGGGACTGGGGCCAACGTCCTGACTTTC,CVGGTGANVLTF
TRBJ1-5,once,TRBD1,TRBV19,TGTGCCAGTAGTCCTCAGACAGGGGTTGGATGGGTTCAGCCCCAGCATTTT,CASSPQTGVGWVQPQHF
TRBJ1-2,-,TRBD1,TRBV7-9,TGTGCCAGCAGCCAACCCTCGGGGGGGACAGGGGCAGACCGATATGGCTACACCTTC,CASSQPSGGTGADRYGYTF
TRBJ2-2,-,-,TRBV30,TGTGCCTGGAGTGTTTTCAGGGTCAATAATGCGGGGGAGCTGTTTTTT,CAWSVFRVNNAGELFF
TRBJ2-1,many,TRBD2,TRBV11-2,TGTGCCAGCAAAAAAGGACTAGCGAGGCACAATGAGCAGTTCTTC,CASKKGLARHNEQFF
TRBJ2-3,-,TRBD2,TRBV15,TGTGCCACCAGCGGGGTTTGGCGGGGGGGGACAGATACGCAGTATTTT,CATSGVWRGGTDTQYF
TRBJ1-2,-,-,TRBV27,TGTGCCAGCAGACTTTTCGGGGGGCGTACAAACTATGGCTACACCTTC,CASRLFGGRTNYGYTF
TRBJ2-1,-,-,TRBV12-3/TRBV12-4,TGTGCCAGCAGTCGCGACAGCAATGAGCAGTTCTTC,CASSRDSNEQFF
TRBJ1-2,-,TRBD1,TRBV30,TGTGCCTGGAGTAAGGGTTTGAGGGACAGGGTCGTTAACTATGGCTACACCTTC,CAWSKGLRDRVVNYGYTF
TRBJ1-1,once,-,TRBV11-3,TGTGCCAGCAGCCTCACCGCGGGGGCGCAGGCTGAAGCTTTCTTT,CASSLTAGAQAEAFF
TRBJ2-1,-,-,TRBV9,TGTGCCAGCAGCGTAGCTTTAGGGGTTCCGACGGGTGAGCAGTTCTTC,CASSVALGVPTGEQFF
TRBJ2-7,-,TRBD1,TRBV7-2,TGTGCCAGCAGCCACCGGGACAGGACCTACGAGCAGTACTTC,CASSHRDRTYEQYF
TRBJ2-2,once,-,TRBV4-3,TGCGCCAGCAGCCTCCTTCTTAGCGAGGCCGGGGAGCTGTTTTTT,CASSLLLSEAGELFF
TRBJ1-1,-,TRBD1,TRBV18,TGTGCCAGCTCACCGTTGGGACAGGTTAACACTGAAGCTTTCTTT,CASSPLGQVNTEAFF
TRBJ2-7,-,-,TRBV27,TGTGCCAGCAAAACAGGATCCTACGAGCAGTACTTC,CASKTGSYEQYF
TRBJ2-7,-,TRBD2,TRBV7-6,TGTGCCAGCAGCTCCCAGGGTGCTAGCGGGAGCTACGAGCAGTACTTC,CASSSQGASGSYEQYF
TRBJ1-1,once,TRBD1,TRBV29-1,TGCAGCGCCACGGACAGGGGAAACACTGAAGCTTTCTTT,CSATDRGNTEAFF
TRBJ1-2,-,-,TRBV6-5,TGTGCCAGCACGCAACAGGGCTATGGCTACACCTTC,CASTQQGYGYTF
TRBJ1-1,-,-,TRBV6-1,TGTGCCAGCAGTGAACACAAGAACACTGAAGCTTTCTTT,CASSEHKNTEAFF
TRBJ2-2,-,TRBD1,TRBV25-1,TGTGCCAGCAGAAAAGGGACAGGGGACACCGGGGAGCTGTTTTTT,CASRKGTGDTGELFF
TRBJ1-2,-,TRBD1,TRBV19,TGTGCCAGTGAGGACAGGGTAAGCGGCTACACCTTC,CASEDRVSGYTF
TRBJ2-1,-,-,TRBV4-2,TGTGCCAGCAGCCTGAGCGGGTCCGTGGATGAGCAGTTCTTC,CASSLSGSVDEQFF
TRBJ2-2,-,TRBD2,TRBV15,TGTGCCACCAGCAGAATTCCCGGACTAGCGGGGGACACCGGGGAGCTGTTTTTT,CATSRIPGLAGDTGELFF
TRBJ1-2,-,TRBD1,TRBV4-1,TGCGCCAGCAGCCACGGACAGGGGTATGGCTACACCTTC,CASSHGQGYGYTF
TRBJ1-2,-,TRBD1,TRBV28,TGTGCCAGCAGCCCAAGACAGGGTGGAGGCTACACCTTC,CASSPRQGGGYTF
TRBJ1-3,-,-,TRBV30,TGTGCCTGGAGCGCCGGGGGGGGAAACACCATATATTTT,CAWSAGGGNTIYF
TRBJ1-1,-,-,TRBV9,TGTGCCAGCAGCGTAGATGCGGGGGGCATGAACACTGAAGCTTTCTTT,CASSVDAGGMNTEAFF
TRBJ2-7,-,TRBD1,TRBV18,TGTGCCAGCTCACCACTAGGGACAGGGGGCCACGAGCAGTACTTC,CASSPLGTGGHEQYF